A single TCR beta chain is shown here with its context. Its specificity is unknown. PCR primers comprised 60 Vbeta and 13 Jbeta primers. This table comes from immunoSEQ multiplex PCR, and its TCRdb copy is limited to in-frame clones, with some not included. The data hold 200,000 to 300,000 clones, with almost 85% observed a single time. This specimen belongs to a study of cytomegalovirus exposure and HLA in healthy donors. Study-level points and caveats: Many donors carried some public TCRs, although rarity characterized most TCR sequences. Being indistinguishable, some V segments were excluded, TRBV6-2 and TRBV6-3 among them. The authors enumerated 164 TCR beta chains as linked to cytomegalovirus. Productive rates of about 90% or about 30% were seen for most TCR beta V segments in an earlier analysis.

The CDR3 has 14 residues. The ends lost 3 bases at V and 1 base at J; junction bases unmatched: 3. The V gene's germline CDR1 is SGHDT and CDR2 YYEEEE. This clonotype was obtained from a woman aged 40 to 55 in good health and CMV-seropositive. The rearrangement links TRBV5-6 to TRBJ1-2; 7 positions agree with TRBD1. Specimen: PBMCs. CDR3 nucleotides: TGTGCCAGCAGCTGGGACAGTTTTAACTATGGCTACACCTTC. It specifies CASSWDSFNYGYTF.